The source of this TCR beta chain is a study of T cell responses to AZD1222 COVID-19 vaccine. The V gene lost 6 bases and the J gene lost 3 bases, with 11 bases spanning the gap. Germline values: CDR1 MDHEN, CDR2 SYDVKM. CDR3 length: 13 amino acids. Samples with a second dose at about 4 or about 12 weeks were pooled together. TCRdb keeps only in-frame clones here, not all; method: immunoSEQ multiplex PCR. Here the sample spans around 91,000 clones, roughly 92% being singletons. Sample: peripheral blood, taken 28 days after the second AZD1222 dose. The chain recombines TRBV28 with TRBJ2-5; D unresolved. This TCR derives from an adult who received the AZD1222 COVID-19 vaccine. The CDR3 here is CASSSGPEETQYF. CDR3 in DNA: TGTGCCAGCAGCTCCGGGCCGGAAGAGACCCAGTACTTC.